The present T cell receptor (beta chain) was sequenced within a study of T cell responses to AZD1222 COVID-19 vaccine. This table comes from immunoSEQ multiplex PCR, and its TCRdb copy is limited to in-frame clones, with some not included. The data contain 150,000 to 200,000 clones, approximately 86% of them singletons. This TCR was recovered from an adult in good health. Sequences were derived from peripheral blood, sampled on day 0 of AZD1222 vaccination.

Here the CDR3 reads CASSSTSNDRDGRYGYTF. The CDR3 DNA reads TGTGCCAGTAGTAGCACATCAAACGACAGGGACGGTCGCTATGGCTACACCTTC. This rearrangement joins TRBV19 to TRBJ1-2, with TRBD1 matching over 7 bases. CDR1 LNHDA and CDR2 SQIVND come from the germline V gene (reference sequence). The CDR3 contains 18 residues. After removal of 4 bases from V and 4 bases from J, the junction contained 18 bases not matched to a gene. The full variable domain, in which reference TRBV19 and TRBJ1-2 provide the parts outside the CDR3, is DGGITQSPKYLFRKEGQNVTLSCEQNLNHDAMYWYRQDPGQGLRLIYYSQIVNDFQKGDIAEGYSVSREKKESFPLTVTSAQKNPTAFYLCASSSTSNDRDGRYGYTFGSGTRLTVV.